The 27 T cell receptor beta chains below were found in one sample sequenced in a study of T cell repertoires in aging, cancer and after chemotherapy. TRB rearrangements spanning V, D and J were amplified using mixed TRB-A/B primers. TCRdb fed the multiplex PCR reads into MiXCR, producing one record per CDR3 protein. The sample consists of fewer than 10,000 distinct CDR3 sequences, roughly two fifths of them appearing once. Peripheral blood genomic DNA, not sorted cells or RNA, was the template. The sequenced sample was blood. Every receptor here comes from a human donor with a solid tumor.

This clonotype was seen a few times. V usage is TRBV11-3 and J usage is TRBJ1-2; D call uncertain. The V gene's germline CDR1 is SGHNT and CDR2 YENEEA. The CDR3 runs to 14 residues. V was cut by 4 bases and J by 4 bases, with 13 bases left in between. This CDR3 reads CASSSGSFLYGYTF. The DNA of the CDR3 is TGTGCCAGCAGCTCGGGGTCTTTCCTCTATGGCTACACCTTC. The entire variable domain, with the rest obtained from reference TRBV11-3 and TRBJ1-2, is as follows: EAGVVQSPRYKIIEKKQPVAFWCNPISGHNTLYWYLQNLGQGPELLIRYENEEAVDDSQLPKDRFSAERLKGVDSTLKIQPAELGDSAVYLCASSSGSFLYGYTFGSGTRLTVV.

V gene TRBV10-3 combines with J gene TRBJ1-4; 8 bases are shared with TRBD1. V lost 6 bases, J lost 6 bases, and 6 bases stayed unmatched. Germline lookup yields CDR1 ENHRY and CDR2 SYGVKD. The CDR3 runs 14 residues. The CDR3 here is CAIRSDRDDEKLFF. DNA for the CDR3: TGTGCCATCAGATCGGACAGGGACGATGAAAAACTGTTTTTT.

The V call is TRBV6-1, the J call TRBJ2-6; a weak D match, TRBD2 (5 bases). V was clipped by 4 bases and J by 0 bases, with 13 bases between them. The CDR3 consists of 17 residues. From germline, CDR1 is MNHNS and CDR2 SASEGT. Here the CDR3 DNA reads TGTGCCAGCAGTGGGGTGGGGAGTCACTCTGGGGCCAACGTCCTGACTTTC. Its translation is CASSGVGSHSGANVLTF.

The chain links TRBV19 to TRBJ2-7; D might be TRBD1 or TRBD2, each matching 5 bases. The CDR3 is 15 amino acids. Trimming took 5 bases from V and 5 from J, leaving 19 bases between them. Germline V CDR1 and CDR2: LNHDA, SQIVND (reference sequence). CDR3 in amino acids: CASSWVGTPPDEQYF. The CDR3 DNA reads TGTGCCAGTAGTTGGGTCGGGACCCCACCCGACGAGCAGTACTTC. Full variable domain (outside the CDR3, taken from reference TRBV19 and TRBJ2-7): DGGITQSPKYLFRKEGQNVTLSCEQNLNHDAMYWYRQDPGQGLRLIYYSQIVNDFQKGDIAEGYSVSREKKESFPLTVTSAQKNPTAFYLCASSWVGTPPDEQYFGPGTRLTVT.

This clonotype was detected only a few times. The CDR3 sequence is CASSYFRGEQYF. The DNA for the CDR3 is TGTGCCAGCAGTTATTTCCGCGGCGAGCAGTACTTC. The chain links TRBV6-5 to TRBJ2-7; D unresolved. V was clipped by 3 bases and J by 6 bases, with 9 bases between them. Germline loops: CDR1 MNHEY, CDR2 SVGAGI. This CDR3 contains 12 residues.

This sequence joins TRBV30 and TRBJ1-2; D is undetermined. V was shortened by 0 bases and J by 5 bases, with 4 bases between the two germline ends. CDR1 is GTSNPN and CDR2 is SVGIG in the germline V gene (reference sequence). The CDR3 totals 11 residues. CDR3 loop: CAWSVEYGYTF. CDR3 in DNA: TGTGCCTGGAGTGTAGAGTATGGCTACACCTTC.

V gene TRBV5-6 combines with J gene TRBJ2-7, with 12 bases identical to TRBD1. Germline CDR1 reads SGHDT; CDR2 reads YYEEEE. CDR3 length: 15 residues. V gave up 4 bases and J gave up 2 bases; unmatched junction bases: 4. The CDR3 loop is CASSPGQGAAYEQYF. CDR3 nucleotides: TGTGCCAGCAGCCCGGGACAGGGGGCGGCCTACGAGCAGTACTTC.

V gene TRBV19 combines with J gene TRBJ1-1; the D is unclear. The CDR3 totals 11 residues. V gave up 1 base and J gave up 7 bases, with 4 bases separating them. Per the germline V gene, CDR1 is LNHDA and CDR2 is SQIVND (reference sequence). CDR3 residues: CASSIVNEAFF. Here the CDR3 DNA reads TGTGCCAGTAGTATAGTCAATGAAGCTTTCTTT.

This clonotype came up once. The CDR3: CASRPPGAVNTEAFF. In DNA, the CDR3 is TGTGCCAGCAGACCCCCAGGCGCAGTGAACACTGAAGCTTTCTTT. The J gene is TRBJ1-1, the V gene TRBV6-5; D remains unclear. The CDR3 spans 15 residues. Germline V gene lookup returns CDR1 MNHEY and CDR2 SVGAGI. Trimming stripped 6 bases from V and 0 bases from J, with 14 bases between.

The CDR3 region is CATSDSKTGDTEAFF. The CDR3, as DNA: TGTGCCACCAGTGACTCTAAAACAGGGGACACTGAAGCTTTCTTT. J is TRBJ1-1 and V is TRBV24-1, with 7 bases matching TRBD1. This CDR3 is 15 amino acids long. Trimming removed 4 bases from V and 3 bases from J; junction bases left unmatched: 7. Germline CDR1 KGHDR, CDR2 SFDVKD.

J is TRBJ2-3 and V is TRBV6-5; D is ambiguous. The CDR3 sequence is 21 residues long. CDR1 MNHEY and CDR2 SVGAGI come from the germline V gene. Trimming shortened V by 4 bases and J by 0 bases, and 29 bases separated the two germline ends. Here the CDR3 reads CASSLSISLGRLSSSTDTQYF. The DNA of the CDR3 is TGTGCCAGCAGTTTATCAATTTCGTTGGGAAGACTTAGTTCTAGCACAGATACGCAGTATTTT.

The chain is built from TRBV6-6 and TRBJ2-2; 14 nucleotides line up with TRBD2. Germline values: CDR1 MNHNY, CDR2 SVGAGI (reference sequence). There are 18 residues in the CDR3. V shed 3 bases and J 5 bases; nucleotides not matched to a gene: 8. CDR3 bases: TGTGCCAGCAGTTATCTCGGACTAGCGGGGGGAGGGACCGGGGAGCTGTTTTTT. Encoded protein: CASSYLGLAGGGTGELFF.

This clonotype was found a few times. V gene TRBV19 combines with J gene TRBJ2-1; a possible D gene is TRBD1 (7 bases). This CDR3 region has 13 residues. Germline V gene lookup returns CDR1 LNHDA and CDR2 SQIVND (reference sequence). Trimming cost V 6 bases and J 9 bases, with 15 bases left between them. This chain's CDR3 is CASSQGVGGEQFF. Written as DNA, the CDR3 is TGTGCCAGTAGCCAGGGGGTGGGGGGTGAGCAGTTCTTC.

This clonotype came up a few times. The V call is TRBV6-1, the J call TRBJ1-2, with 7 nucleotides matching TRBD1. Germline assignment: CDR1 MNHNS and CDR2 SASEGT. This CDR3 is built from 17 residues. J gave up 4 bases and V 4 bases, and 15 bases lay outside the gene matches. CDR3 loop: CASSGNGGQINVYGYTF. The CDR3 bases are TGTGCCAGCAGTGGCAACGGGGGACAGATTAACGTCTATGGCTACACCTTC.

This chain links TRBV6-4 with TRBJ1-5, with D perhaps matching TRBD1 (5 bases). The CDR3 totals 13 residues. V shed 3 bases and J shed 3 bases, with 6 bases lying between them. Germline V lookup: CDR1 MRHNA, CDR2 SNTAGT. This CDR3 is CASSEDINQPQHF. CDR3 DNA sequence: TGTGCCAGCAGTGAGGACATCAATCAGCCCCAGCATTTT.

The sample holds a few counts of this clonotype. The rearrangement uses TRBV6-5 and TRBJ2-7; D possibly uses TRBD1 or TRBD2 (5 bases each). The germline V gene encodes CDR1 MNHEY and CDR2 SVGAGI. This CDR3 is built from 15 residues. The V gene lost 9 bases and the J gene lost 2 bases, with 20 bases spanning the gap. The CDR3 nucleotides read TGTGCCAGGTGCTGGTTGAGGGACGGAGCCTACGAGCAGTACTTC. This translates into CARCWLRDGAYEQYF.

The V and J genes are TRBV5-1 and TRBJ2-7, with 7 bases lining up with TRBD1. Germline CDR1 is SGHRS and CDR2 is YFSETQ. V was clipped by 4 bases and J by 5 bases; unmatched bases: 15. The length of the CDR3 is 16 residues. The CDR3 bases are TGCGCCAGCAGCCCGGCCCCCGGGACAGCCCAAGACGAGCAGTACTTC. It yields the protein CASSPAPGTAQDEQYF.

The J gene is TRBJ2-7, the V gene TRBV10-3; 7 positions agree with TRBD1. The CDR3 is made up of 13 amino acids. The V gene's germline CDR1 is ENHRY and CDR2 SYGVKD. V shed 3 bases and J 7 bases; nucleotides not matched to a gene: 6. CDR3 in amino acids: CAISDGTVLEQYF. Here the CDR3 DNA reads TGTGCCATCAGTGACGGGACAGTGTTGGAGCAGTACTTC.

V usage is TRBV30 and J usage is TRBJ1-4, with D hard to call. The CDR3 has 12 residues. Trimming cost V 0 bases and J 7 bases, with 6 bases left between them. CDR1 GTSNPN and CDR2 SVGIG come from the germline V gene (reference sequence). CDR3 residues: CAWSVRGEKLFF. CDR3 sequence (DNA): TGTGCCTGGAGTGTACGGGGTGAAAAACTGTTTTTT. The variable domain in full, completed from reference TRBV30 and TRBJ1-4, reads SQTIHQWPATLVQPVGSPLSLECTVEGTSNPNLYWYRQAAGRGLQLLFYSVGIGQISSEVPQNLSASRPQDRQFILSSKKLLLSDSGFYLCAWSVRGEKLFFGSGTQLSVL.

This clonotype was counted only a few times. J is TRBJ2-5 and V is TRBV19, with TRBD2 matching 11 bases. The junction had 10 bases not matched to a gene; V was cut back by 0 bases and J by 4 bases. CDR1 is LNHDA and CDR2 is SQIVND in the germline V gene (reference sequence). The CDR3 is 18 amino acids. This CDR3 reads CASSIEGTSGSWGETQYF. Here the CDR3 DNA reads TGTGCCAGTAGTATAGAAGGAACTAGCGGGAGTTGGGGAGAGACCCAGTACTTC. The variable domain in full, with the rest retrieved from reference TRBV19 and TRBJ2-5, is DGGITQSPKYLFRKEGQNVTLSCEQNLNHDAMYWYRQDPGQGLRLIYYSQIVNDFQKGDIAEGYSVSREKKESFPLTVTSAQKNPTAFYLCASSIEGTSGSWGETQYFGPGTRLLVL.

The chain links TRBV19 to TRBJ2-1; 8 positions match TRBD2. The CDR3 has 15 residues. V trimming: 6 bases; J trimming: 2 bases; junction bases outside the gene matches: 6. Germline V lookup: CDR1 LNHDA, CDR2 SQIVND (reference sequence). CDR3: CASRVAGSAYNEQFF. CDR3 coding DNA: TGTGCCAGTAGGGTAGCGGGGAGCGCCTACAATGAGCAGTTCTTC. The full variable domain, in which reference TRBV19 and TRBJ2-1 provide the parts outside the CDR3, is DGGITQSPKYLFRKEGQNVTLSCEQNLNHDAMYWYRQDPGQGLRLIYYSQIVNDFQKGDIAEGYSVSREKKESFPLTVTSAQKNPTAFYLCASRVAGSAYNEQFFGPGTRLTVL.

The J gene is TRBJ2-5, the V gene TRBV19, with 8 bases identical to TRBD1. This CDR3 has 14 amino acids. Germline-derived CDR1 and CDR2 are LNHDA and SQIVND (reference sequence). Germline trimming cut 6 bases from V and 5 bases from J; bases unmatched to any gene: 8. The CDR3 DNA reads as TGTGCCAGTAGGAGCAGGGGGCTGGGGGAGACCCAGTACTTC. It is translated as CASRSRGLGETQYF.

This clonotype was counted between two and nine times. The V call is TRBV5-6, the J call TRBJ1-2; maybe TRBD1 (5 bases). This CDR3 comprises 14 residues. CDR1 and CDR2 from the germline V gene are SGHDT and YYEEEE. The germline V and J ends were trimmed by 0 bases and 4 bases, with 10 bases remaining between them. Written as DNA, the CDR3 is TGTGCCAGCAGCTTGGGACAGCCCACCTATGGCTACACCTTC. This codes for CASSLGQPTYGYTF. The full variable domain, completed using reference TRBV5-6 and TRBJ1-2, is DAGVTQSPTHLIKTRGQQVTLRCSPKSGHDTVSWYQQALGQGPQFIFQYYEEEERQRGNFPDRFSGHQFPNYSSELNVNALLLGDSALYLCASSLGQPTYGYTFGSGTRLTVV.

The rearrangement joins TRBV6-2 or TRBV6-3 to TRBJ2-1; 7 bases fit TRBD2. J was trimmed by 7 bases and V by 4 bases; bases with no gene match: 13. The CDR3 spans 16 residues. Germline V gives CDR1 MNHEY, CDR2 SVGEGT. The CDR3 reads CASSSLAEGRRNEQFF. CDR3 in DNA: TGTGCCAGCAGTTCCCTAGCGGAAGGACGAAGGAATGAGCAGTTCTTC.

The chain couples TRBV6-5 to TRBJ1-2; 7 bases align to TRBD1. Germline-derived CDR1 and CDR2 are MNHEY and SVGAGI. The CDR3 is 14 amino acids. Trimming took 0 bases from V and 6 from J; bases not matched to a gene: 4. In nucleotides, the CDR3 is TGTGCCAGCAGTTACTCGACAGGGAGAAATGGCTACACCTTC. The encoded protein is CASSYSTGRNGYTF.

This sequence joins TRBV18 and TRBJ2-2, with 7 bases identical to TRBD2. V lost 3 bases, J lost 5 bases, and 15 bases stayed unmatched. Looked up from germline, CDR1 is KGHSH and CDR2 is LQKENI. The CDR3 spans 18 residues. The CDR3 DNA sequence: TGTGCCAGCTCACCTCGGAGGATTGGCGGGGGACGAACCGGGGAGCTGTTTTTT. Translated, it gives CASSPRRIGGGRTGELFF.

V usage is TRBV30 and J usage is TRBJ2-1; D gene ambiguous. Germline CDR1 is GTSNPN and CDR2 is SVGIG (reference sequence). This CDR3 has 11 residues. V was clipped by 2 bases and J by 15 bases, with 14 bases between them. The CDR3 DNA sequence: TGTGCCTGGAGTACGGTAGCCGTACGGTTCTTC. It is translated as CAWSTVAVRFF.